The next 6 T cell receptor beta chains were all read from a single sample in a study of cytomegalovirus exposure and HLA in healthy donors. It was with 60 Vbeta and 13 Jbeta primers that the PCR ran. Method: immunoSEQ multiplex PCR; TCRdb's copy keeps in-frame clones and lacks some. The listing records fewer than 200,000 clones. The source material was PBMCs. These receptors originate from a man aged 25-40 years in good health and CMV-seronegative.

This rearrangement joins TRBV9 to TRBJ1-4; D may be TRBD1 (5 bases). The CDR3 has 16 amino acids. Deletions cut 0 bases from V and 7 bases from J, with 16 bases between. CDR1 and CDR2 from the germline V gene are SGDLS and YYNGEE. CDR3 sequence reads: CASSVGVTGGSEKLFF. As DNA, the CDR3 is TGTGCCAGCAGCGTAGGGGTGACGGGGGGGAGTGAAAAACTGTTTTTT. The full variable domain, with the rest looked up from reference TRBV9 and TRBJ1-4, is DSGVTQTPKHLITATGQRVTLRCSPRSGDLSVYWYQQSLDQGLQFLIQYYNGEERAKGNILERFSAQQFPDLHSELNLSSLELGDSALYFCASSVGVTGGSEKLFFGSGTQLSVL.

The CDR3 loop reads CASSRGQGVDGYTF. CDR3 DNA sequence: TGTGCCAGCAGCCGCGGACAGGGGGTCGATGGCTACACCTTC. V is TRBV7-2 and J is TRBJ1-2; 10 positions agree with TRBD1. Trimming removed 5 bases from V and 6 bases from J; junction bases left unmatched: 6. Germline CDR1 and CDR2: SGHTA and FQGNSA. This CDR3 region has 14 residues.

The V call is TRBV9, the J call TRBJ1-2; 8 bases are a match to TRBD1. With 0 bases clipped from V and 5 bases from J, the junction kept 6 bases outside the gene matches. Germline V gene lookup returns CDR1 SGDLS and CDR2 YYNGEE. This CDR3 spans 15 amino acids. CDR3 region: CASSVGGQALYGYTF. Here the CDR3 DNA reads TGTGCCAGCAGCGTAGGGGGACAGGCCCTATATGGCTACACCTTC.

The chain joins TRBV19 to TRBJ1-1, with TRBD1 identical over 7 bases. The CDR3 consists of 13 residues. V trimming: 7 bases; J trimming: 1 base; junction bases outside the gene matches: 3. Germline values: CDR1 LNHDA, CDR2 SQIVND (reference sequence). This CDR3 reads CASTGQANTEAFF. The CDR3, as DNA: TGTGCCAGTACTGGACAGGCGAACACTGAAGCTTTCTTT.

The rearrangement links TRBV30 to TRBJ1-2; no clear D gene. The CDR3 has 14 residues. Germline loops: CDR1 GTSNPN, CDR2 SVGIG (reference sequence). V lost 1 base to trimming and J lost 4 bases, with 13 bases between them. The chain's CDR3 is CAWSGLAGSYGYTF. The CDR3 DNA is TGTGCCTGGAGTGGACTAGCGGGGAGCTATGGCTACACCTTC.

This chain connects TRBV11-2 to TRBJ2-1; tentative D call: TRBD2 (6 bases). V lost 5 bases, J lost 4 bases, and 9 bases lay in between. This CDR3 has 13 residues. Germline values: CDR1 SGHAT, CDR2 FQNNGV. CDR3 protein: CASSRTTYNEQFF. In nucleotides, the CDR3 is TGTGCCAGCAGCCGGACTACTTACAATGAGCAGTTCTTC.